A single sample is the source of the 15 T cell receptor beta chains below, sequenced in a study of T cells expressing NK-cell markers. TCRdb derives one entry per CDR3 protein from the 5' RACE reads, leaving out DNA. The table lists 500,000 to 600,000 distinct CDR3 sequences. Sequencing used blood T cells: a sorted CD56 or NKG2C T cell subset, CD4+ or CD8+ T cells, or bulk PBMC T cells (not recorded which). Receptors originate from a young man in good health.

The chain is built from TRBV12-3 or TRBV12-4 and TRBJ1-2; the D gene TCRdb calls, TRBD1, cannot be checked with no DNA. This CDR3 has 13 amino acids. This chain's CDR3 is CASSRDRGSGYTF.

CDR3 in amino acids: CASSLIALGSGELFF. This chain links TRBV28 with TRBJ2-2; there is no DNA to check the TCRdb D call of TRBD2. This CDR3 is built from 15 residues. Germline CDR1 reads MDHEN; CDR2 reads SYDVKM.

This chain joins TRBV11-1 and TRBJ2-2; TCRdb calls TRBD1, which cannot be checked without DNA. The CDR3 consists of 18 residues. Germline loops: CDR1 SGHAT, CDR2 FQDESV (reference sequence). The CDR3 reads CASSLAWTGATNTGELFF.

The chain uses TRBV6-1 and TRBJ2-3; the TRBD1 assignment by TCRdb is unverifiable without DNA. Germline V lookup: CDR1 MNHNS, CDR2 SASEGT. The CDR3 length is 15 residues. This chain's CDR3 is CASTRGEYSTDTQYF.

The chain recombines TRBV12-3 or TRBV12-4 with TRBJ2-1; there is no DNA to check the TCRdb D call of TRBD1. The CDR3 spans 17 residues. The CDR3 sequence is CASSPGRGGDRVNEQFF.

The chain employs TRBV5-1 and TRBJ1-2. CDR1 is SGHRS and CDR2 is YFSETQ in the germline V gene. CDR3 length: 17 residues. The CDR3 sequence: CASSLDLNAVFNYGYTF.

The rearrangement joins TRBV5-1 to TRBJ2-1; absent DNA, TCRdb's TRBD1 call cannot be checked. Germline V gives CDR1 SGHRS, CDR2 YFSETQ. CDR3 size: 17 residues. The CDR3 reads CASSGNPGTAHYNEQFF.

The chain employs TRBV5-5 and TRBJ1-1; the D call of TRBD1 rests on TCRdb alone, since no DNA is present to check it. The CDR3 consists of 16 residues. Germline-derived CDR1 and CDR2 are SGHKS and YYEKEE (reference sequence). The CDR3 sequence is CASSRTGGRSGTEAFF.

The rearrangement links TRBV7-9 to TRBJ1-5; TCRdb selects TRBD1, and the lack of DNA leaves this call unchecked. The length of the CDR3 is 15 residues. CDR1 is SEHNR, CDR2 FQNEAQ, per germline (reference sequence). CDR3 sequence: CASSLQGLSNQPQHF.

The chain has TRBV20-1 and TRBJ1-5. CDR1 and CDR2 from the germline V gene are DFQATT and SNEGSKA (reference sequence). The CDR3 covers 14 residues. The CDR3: CSAARSYSNQPQHF.

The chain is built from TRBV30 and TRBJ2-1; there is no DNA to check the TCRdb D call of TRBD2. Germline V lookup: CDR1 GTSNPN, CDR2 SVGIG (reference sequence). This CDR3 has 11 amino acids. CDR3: CAWSKSGEQFF.

The CDR3 loop reads CASSQDGSLAANNEQFF. The chain links TRBV4-3 to TRBJ2-1; TCRdb proposes TRBD2, but this gene call is untestable without DNA. Germline V gene sequence: CDR1 LGHNA, CDR2 YSLEER. The CDR3 loop spans 17 amino acids.

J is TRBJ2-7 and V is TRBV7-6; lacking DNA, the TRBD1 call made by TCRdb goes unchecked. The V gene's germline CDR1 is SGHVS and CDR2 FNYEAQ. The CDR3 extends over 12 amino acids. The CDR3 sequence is CASSLAGGLQYF.

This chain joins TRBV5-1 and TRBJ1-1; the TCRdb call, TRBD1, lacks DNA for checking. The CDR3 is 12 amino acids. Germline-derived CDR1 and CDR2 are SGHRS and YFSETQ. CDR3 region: CASSQSSGMAFF.

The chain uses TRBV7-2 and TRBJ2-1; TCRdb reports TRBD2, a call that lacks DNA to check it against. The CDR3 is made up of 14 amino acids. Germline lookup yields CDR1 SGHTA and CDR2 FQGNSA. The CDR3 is CASSPTSPYNEQFF.